This T cell receptor (beta chain) was found in a study of cytomegalovirus exposure and HLA in healthy donors. This clone was found once. Looked up from germline, CDR1 is SGHTA and CDR2 is FQGNSA. V was trimmed by 2 bases and J by 3 bases, leaving 7 bases between them. This CDR3 contains 14 residues. PCR used 60 Vbeta primers and 13 Jbeta primers. The method was immunoSEQ multiplex PCR; TCRdb's version includes in-frame clones alone and lacks a portion of them. The sample includes 170,000 or so clones, about 80% of them seen just once. Source material: PBMCs. The chain links TRBV7-2 to TRBJ2-2; D ambiguous. This receptor was obtained from a woman under 40 in good health and CMV-seronegative. CDR3 sequence: CASSLNSYTGELFF. In DNA form, the CDR3 reads TGTGCCAGCAGCTTAAACAGCTACACCGGGGAGCTGTTTTTT.